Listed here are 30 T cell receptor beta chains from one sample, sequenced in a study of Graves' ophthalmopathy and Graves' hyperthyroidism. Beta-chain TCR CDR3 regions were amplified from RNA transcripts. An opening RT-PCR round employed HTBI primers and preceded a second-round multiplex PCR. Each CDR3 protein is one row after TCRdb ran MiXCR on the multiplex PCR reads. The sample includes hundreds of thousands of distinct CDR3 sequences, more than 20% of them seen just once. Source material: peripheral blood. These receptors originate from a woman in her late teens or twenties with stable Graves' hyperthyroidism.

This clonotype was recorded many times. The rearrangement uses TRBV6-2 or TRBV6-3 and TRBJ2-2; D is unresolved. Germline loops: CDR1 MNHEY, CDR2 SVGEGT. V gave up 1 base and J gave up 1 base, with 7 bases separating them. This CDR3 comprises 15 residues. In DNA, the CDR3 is TGTGCCAGCAGTTACTACAGCCAGAACACCGGGGAGCTGTTTTTT. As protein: CASSYYSQNTGELFF.

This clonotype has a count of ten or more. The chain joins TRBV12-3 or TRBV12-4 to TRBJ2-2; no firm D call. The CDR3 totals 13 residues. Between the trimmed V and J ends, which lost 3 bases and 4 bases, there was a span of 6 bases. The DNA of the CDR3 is TGTGCCAGCAGTTTCAGTTTCACCGGGGAGCTGTTTTTT. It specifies CASSFSFTGELFF.

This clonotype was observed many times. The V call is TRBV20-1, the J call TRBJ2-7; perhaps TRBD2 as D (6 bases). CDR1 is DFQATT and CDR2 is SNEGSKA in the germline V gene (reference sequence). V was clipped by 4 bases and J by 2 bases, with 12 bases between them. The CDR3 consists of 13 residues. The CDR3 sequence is CSAIILATYEQYF. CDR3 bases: TGCAGTGCTATAATTCTAGCGACCTACGAGCAGTACTTC.

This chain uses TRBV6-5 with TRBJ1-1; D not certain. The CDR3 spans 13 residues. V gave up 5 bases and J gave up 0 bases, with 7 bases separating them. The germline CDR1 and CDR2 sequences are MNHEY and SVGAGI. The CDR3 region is CASSNSLNTEAFF. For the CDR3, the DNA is TGTGCCAGCAGTAACAGCCTGAACACTGAAGCTTTCTTT.

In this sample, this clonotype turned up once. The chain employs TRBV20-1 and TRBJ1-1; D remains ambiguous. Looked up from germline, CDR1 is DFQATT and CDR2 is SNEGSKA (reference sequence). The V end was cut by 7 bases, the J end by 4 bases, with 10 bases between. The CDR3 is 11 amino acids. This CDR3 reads CSGVSGTEAFF. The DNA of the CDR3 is TGCAGTGGGGTTTCGGGCACTGAAGCTTTCTTT.

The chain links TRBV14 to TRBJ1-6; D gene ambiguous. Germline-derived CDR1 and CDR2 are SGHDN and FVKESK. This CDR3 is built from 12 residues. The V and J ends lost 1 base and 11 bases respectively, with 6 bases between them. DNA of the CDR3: TGTGCCAGCAGCCAAGGACTAGCACCCCTCCACTTT. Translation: CASSQGLAPLHF.

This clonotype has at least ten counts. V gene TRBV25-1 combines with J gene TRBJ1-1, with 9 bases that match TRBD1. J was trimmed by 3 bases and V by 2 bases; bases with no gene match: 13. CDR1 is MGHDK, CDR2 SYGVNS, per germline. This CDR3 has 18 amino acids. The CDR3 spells CASSEKVRGQGWYTEAFF. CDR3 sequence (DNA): TGTGCCAGCAGTGAAAAAGTGAGAGGACAGGGGTGGTACACTGAAGCTTTCTTT. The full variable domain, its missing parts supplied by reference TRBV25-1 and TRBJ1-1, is EADIYQTPRYLVIGTGKKITLECSQTMGHDKMYWYQQDPGMELHLIHYSYGVNSTEKGDLSSESTVSRIRTEHFPLTLESARPSHTSQYLCASSEKVRGQGWYTEAFFGQGTRLTVV.

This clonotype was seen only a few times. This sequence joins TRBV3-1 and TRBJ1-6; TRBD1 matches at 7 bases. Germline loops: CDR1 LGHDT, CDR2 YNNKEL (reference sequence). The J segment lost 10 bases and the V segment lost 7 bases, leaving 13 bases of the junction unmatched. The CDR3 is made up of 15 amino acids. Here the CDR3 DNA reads TGTGCCAGCACCGTATTCAGGGGGACGCGGTCACCCCTCCACTTT. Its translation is CASTVFRGTRSPLHF.

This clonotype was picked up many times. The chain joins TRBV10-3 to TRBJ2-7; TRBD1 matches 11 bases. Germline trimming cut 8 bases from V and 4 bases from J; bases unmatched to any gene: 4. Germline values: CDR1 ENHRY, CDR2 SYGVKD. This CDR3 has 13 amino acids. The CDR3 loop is CAIRTGGMYEQYF. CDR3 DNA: TGTGCCATCCGGACAGGGGGCATGTACGAGCAGTACTTC.

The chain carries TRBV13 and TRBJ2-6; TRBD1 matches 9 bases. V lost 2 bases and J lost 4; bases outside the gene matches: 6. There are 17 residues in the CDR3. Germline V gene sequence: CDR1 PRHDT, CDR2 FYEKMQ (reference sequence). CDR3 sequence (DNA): TGTGCCAGCAGCTTAAAACAGGGGGCGCGCGGGGCCAACGTCCTGACTTTC. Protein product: CASSLKQGARGANVLTF.

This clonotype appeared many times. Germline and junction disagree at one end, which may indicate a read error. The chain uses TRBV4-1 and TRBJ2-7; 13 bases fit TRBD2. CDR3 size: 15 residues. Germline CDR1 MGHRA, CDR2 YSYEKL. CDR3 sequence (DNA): TGTGCCAGCAGCCAACTAGCGGGAGGGCCCTACGAGCAGTACTTC. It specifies CASSQLAGGPYEQYF.

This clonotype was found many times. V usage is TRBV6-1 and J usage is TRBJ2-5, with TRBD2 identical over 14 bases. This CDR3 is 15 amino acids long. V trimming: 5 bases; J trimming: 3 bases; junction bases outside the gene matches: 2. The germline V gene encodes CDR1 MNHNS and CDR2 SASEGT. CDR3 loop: CASSMGLAGEETQYF. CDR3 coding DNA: TGTGCCAGCAGTATGGGACTAGCGGGAGAAGAGACCCAGTACTTC.

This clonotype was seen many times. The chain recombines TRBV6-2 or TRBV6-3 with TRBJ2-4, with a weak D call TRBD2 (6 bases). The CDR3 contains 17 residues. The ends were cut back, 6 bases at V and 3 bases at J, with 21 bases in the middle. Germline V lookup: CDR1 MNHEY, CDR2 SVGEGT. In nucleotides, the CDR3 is TGTGCCAGCAGCTATGAAGAACTTAGCGGTAACAAAAACATTCAGTACTTC. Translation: CASSYEELSGNKNIQYF.

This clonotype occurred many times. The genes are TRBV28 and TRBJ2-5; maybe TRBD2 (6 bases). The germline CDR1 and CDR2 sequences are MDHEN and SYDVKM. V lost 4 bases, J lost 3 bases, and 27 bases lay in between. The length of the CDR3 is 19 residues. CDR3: CASSYHWDFRAGTEETQYF. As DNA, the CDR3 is TGTGCCAGCAGTTATCATTGGGACTTCAGGGCCGGAACGGAAGAGACCCAGTACTTC.

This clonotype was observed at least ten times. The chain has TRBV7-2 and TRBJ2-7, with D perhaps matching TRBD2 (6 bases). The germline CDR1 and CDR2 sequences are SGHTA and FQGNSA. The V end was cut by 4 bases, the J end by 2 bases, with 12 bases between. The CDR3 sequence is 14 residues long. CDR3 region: CASSYGSITYEQYF. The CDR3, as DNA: TGTGCCAGCAGCTACGGGAGTATCACCTACGAGCAGTACTTC.

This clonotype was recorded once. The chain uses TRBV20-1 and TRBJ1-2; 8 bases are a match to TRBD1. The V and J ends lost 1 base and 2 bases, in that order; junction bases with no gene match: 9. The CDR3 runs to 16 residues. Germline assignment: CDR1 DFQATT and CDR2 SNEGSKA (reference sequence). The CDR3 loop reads CSARALDRALNYGYTF. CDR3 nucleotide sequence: TGCAGTGCTAGAGCCCTGGACAGGGCCCTCAACTATGGCTACACCTTC.

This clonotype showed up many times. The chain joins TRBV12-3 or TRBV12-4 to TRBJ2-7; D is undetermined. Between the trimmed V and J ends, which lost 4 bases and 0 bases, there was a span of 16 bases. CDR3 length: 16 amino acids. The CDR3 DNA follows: TGTGCCAGCAGTTCCGCTATAGGACGCGTCTCCTACGAGCAGTACTTC. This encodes CASSSAIGRVSYEQYF.

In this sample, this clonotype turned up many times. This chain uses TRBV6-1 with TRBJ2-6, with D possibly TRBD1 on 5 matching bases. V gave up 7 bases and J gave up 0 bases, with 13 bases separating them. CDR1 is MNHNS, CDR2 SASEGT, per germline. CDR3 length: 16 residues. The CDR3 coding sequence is TGTGCCAGCAATCCCTACACAGGCTCTGGGGCCAACGTCCTGACTTTC. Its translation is CASNPYTGSGANVLTF.

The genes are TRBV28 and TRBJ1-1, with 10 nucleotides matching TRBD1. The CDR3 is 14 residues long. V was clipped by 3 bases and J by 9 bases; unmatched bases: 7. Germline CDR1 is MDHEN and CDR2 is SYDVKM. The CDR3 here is CASSLSRDRGKAFF. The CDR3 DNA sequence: TGTGCCAGCAGTTTGTCCCGGGACAGGGGAAAAGCTTTCTTT. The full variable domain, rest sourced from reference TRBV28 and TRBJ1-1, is DVKVTQSSRYLVKRTGEKVFLECVQDMDHENMFWYRQDPGLGLRLIYFSYDVKMKEKGDIPEGYSVSREKKERFSLILESASTNQTSMYLCASSLSRDRGKAFFGQGTRLTVV.

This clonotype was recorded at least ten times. This CDR3 is CASGDPRRTYEQYF. CDR3 nucleotides: TGTGCCAGCGGGGACCCCCGGCGCACCTACGAGCAGTACTTC. V gene TRBV12-3 or TRBV12-4 combines with J gene TRBJ2-7; D possibly uses TRBD1 or TRBD2 (5 bases each). V was pared by 8 bases and J by 2 bases, with 16 bases between. The CDR3 loop spans 14 amino acids.

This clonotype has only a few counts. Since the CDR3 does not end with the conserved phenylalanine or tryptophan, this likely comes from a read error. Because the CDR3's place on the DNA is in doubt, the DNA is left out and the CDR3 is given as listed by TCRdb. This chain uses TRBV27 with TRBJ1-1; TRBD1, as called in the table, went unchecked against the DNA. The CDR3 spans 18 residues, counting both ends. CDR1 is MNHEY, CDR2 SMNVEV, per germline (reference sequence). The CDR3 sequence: CASARNLQGADLNTEACL.

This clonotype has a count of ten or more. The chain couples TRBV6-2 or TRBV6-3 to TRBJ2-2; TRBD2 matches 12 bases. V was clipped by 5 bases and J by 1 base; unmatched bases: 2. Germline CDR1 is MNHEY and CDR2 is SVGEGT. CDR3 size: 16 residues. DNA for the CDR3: TGTGCCAGCAGTGCTAGCGGGAGGGTGAACACCGGGGAGCTGTTTTTT. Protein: CASSASGRVNTGELFF.

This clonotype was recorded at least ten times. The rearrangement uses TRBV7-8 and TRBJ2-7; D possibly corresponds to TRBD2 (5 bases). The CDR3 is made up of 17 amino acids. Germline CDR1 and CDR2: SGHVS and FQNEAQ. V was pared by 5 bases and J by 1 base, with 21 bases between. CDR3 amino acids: CASSERLGRGWSYEQYF. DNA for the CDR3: TGTGCCAGCAGCGAGCGCTTAGGGCGAGGGTGGTCCTACGAGCAGTACTTC. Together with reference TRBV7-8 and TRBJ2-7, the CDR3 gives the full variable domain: GAGVSQSPRYKVAKRGQDVALRCDPISGHVSLFWYQQALGQGPEFLTYFQNEAQLDKSGLPSDRFFAERPEGSVSTLKIQRTQQEDSAVYLCASSERLGRGWSYEQYFGPGTRLTVT.

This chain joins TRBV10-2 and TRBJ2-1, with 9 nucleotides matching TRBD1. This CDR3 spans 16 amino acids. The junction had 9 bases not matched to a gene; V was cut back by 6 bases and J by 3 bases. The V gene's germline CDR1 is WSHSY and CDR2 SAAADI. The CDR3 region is CASSSRTGAGYNEQFF. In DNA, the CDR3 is TGCGCCAGCAGCTCACGGACAGGGGCGGGCTACAATGAGCAGTTCTTC.

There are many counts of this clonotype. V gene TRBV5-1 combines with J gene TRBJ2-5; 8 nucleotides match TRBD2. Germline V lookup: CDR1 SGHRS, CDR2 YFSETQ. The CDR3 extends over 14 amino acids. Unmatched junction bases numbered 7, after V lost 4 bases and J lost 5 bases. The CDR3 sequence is CASSVTSVGETQYF. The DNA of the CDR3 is TGCGCCAGCAGCGTGACTAGCGTGGGTGAGACCCAGTACTTC.

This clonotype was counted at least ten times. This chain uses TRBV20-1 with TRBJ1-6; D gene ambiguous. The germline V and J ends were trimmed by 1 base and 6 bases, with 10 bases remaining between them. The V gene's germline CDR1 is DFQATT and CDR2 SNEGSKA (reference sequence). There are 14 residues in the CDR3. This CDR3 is CSARVGWGNSPLHF. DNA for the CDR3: TGCAGTGCTAGAGTAGGGTGGGGTAATTCACCCCTCCACTTT.

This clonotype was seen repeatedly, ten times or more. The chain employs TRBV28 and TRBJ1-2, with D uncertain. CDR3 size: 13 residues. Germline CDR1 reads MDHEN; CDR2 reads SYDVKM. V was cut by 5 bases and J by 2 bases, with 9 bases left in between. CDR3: CASSPRVNYGYTF. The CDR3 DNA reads TGTGCCAGCAGTCCAAGGGTGAACTATGGCTACACCTTC.

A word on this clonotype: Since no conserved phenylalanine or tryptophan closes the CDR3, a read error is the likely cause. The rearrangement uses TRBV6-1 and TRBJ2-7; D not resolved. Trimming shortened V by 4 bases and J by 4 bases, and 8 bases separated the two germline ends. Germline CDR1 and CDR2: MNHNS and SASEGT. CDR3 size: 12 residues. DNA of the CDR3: TGTGCCAGCAGTGGAGGACGGTACGAGCAGTACTTG. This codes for CASSGGRYEQYL.

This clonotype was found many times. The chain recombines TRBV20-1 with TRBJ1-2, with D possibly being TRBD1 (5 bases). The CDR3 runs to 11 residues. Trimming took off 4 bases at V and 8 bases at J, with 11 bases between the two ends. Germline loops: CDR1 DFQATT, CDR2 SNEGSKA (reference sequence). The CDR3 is CSATRGWGYTF. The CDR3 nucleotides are TGCAGTGCTACGAGGGGATGGGGCTACACCTTC.

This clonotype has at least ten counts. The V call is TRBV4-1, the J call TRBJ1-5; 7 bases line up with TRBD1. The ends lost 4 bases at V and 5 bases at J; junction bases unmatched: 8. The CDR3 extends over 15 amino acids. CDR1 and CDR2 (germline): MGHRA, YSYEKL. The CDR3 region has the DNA TGCGCCAGCAGCCCTAGTCCGACAGGGTATCAGCCCCAGCATTTT. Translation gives CASSPSPTGYQPQHF.